A single sample is the source of the 20 T cell receptor beta chains below, sequenced in a study of blood T cell repertoires in COVID-19. Measured with immunoSEQ multiplex PCR; TCRdb has only the in-frame clones, and not every one. This sample has more than 110,000 clones, with around 89% found just once. Sample: peripheral blood. All receptors come from a man in his 60s with active or convalescent COVID-19.

The chain couples TRBV28 to TRBJ1-1; 8 nucleotides agree with TRBD1. Germline V lookup: CDR1 MDHEN, CDR2 SYDVKM. The ends lost 6 bases at V and 4 bases at J; junction bases unmatched: 7. There are 14 residues in the CDR3. This chain's CDR3 is CASSERQGATEAFF. The CDR3 DNA follows: TGTGCCAGCAGCGAGCGCCAGGGGGCCACTGAAGCTTTCTTT. The variable domain in full, with the rest retrieved from reference TRBV28 and TRBJ1-1, is DVKVTQSSRYLVKRTGEKVFLECVQDMDHENMFWYRQDPGLGLRLIYFSYDVKMKEKGDIPEGYSVSREKKERFSLILESASTNQTSMYLCASSERQGATEAFFGQGTRLTVV.

The chain combines TRBV18 with TRBJ2-3, with no clear D. The V gene's germline CDR1 is KGHSH and CDR2 LQKENI. The CDR3 is made up of 13 amino acids. Trimming removed 2 bases from V and 0 bases from J, with 3 bases in between. DNA for the CDR3: TGTGCCAGCTCACCATCTAGCACAGATACGCAGTATTTT. This encodes CASSPSSTDTQYF.

Only a few counts were recorded for this clone. This rearrangement joins TRBV28 to TRBJ2-7, with 7 bases lining up with TRBD1. The V gene's germline CDR1 is MDHEN and CDR2 SYDVKM. CDR3 size: 14 residues. V lost 3 bases, J lost 2 bases, and 4 bases stayed unmatched. The CDR3 sequence: CASSFRGPTYEQYF. In nucleotides, the CDR3 is TGTGCCAGCAGTTTTAGGGGGCCGACCTACGAGCAGTACTTC.

V and J are TRBV5-5 and TRBJ1-1, with TRBD1 matching over 11 bases. V lost 5 bases and J lost 1; bases outside the gene matches: 4. Germline CDR1 and CDR2: SGHKS and YYEKEE (reference sequence). The CDR3 is made up of 15 amino acids. CDR3 in DNA: TGTGCCAGCAGTCGGACAGGGGGCTGGAACACTGAAGCTTTCTTT. Its translation: CASSRTGGWNTEAFF.

This clone was detected once. The rearrangement uses TRBV6-5 and TRBJ2-3; TRBD1 might be the D (6 bases). CDR3 length: 15 amino acids. In germline, CDR1 is MNHEY, CDR2 SVGAGI. Deletions cut 6 bases from V and 8 bases from J, with 21 bases between. CDR3 in DNA: TGTGCCAGCAGCCGCCCCCCAGGGGCCCAGCGTACGCAGTATTTT. Amino acid sequence: CASSRPPGAQRTQYF.

This clone was counted once. The chain links TRBV5-4 to TRBJ2-1; 8 nucleotides line up with TRBD2. The germline V gene has CDR1 SGHNT and CDR2 YYREEE (reference sequence). This CDR3 is 17 amino acids long. Losses at the gene ends were 1 base for V and 5 bases for J; bases not matched to a gene: 11. In DNA, the CDR3 is TGTGCCAGCAGCTTGATAGTGGCTAGCGGGTGGGACAATGAGCAGTTCTTC. It encodes CASSLIVASGWDNEQFF.

The chain combines TRBV10-3 with TRBJ1-5, with D possibly being TRBD1 (6 bases). This CDR3 spans 14 amino acids. Germline V gene lookup returns CDR1 ENHRY and CDR2 SYGVKD. Trimming removed 6 bases at V and 5 bases at J, with 14 bases between. Written as DNA, the CDR3 is TGTGCCATCAGCAAAAGGGGGATTGATCAGCCCCAGCATTTT. It codes for CAISKRGIDQPQHF.

This clone was counted once. The chain recombines TRBV6-2 or TRBV6-3 with TRBJ1-5; the D is unclear. The CDR3 runs to 16 residues. Germline assignment: CDR1 MNHEY and CDR2 SVGEGT. Trimming left V 5 bases short and J 5 bases short, with 19 bases between. CDR3 coding DNA: TGTGCCAGCAGTCCCACCTCGACGGGTGGTGATCAGCCCCAGCATTTT. Its protein product is CASSPTSTGGDQPQHF.

The CDR3 region has the DNA TGTGCCAGCAGTGTCGACAGGTATAGCTATGGCTACACCTTC. Translating gives CASSVDRYSYGYTF. This sequence joins TRBV5-4 and TRBJ1-2, with a weak D call TRBD1 (6 bases). V was trimmed by 5 bases and J by 4 bases, leaving 15 bases between them. Germline V lookup: CDR1 SGHNT, CDR2 YYREEE (reference sequence). This CDR3 contains 14 residues. The variable domain in full, completed from reference TRBV5-4 and TRBJ1-2, reads ETGVTQSPTHLIKTRGQQVTLRCSSQSGHNTVSWYQQALGQGPQFIFQYYREEENGRGNFPPRFSGLQFPNYSSELNVNALELDDSALYLCASSVDRYSYGYTFGSGTRLTVV.

This clone has only one observation. The chain carries TRBV25-1 and TRBJ2-1; 12 nucleotides match TRBD1. CDR1 is MGHDK, CDR2 SYGVNS, per germline. The CDR3 sequence is 14 residues long. V dropped 6 bases and J dropped 5; count of bases not matched to a gene: 2. The CDR3 here is CASRGDRGHNEQFF. CDR3 DNA: TGTGCCAGCAGAGGGGACAGGGGGCACAATGAGCAGTTCTTC.

The rearrangement uses TRBV3-1 (or the pseudogene TRBV3-2) and TRBJ2-3, with unresolved D. Trimming took 0 bases from V and 8 from J, leaving 9 bases between them. The CDR3 has 13 amino acids. Germline CDR1 is LGHDT and CDR2 is YNNKEL (reference sequence). CDR3 residues: CASSQDFQRTQYF. CDR3 DNA sequence: TGTGCCAGCAGCCAAGATTTCCAGCGTACGCAGTATTTT.

The chain uses TRBV19 and TRBJ1-2, with D uncertain. Trimming took off 4 bases at V and 8 bases at J, with 11 bases between the two ends. Germline V gene sequence: CDR1 LNHDA, CDR2 SQIVND (reference sequence). CDR3 length: 12 amino acids. The CDR3 bases are TGTGCCAGTAGTACGGGGTTTGGCGGCTACACCTTC. This translates into CASSTGFGGYTF.

The CDR3 DNA reads as TGTGCCAGCAGCCGGGGACAGGCCTACGAGCAGTACTTC. Translation gives CASSRGQAYEQYF. V usage is TRBV12-3 or TRBV12-4 and J usage is TRBJ2-7; 8 bases line up with TRBD1. The ends lost 6 bases at V and 2 bases at J; junction bases unmatched: 3. The CDR3 is 13 amino acids.

The rearrangement links TRBV4-2 to TRBJ2-5, with 8 bases matching TRBD2. V shed 2 bases and J 5 bases; nucleotides not matched to a gene: 4. CDR1 is LGHNA, CDR2 YNFKEQ, per germline. This CDR3 has 14 residues. CDR3 coding DNA: TGTGCCAGCAGCCAATCGGGCGGGAGGGAGACCCAGTACTTC. Amino acid sequence: CASSQSGGRETQYF.

This chain links TRBV5-4 with TRBJ2-5; tentatively, D is TRBD2 (5 bases). The CDR3 is 15 amino acids. Trimming left V 4 bases short and J 1 base short, with 14 bases between. Germline V gives CDR1 SGHNT, CDR2 YYREEE (reference sequence). CDR3 sequence reads: CASSEGGAAQETQYF. Here the CDR3 DNA reads TGTGCCAGCAGCGAAGGAGGCGCGGCCCAAGAGACCCAGTACTTC. The full variable domain, rest sourced from reference TRBV5-4 and TRBJ2-5, is ETGVTQSPTHLIKTRGQQVTLRCSSQSGHNTVSWYQQALGQGPQFIFQYYREEENGRGNFPPRFSGLQFPNYSSELNVNALELDDSALYLCASSEGGAAQETQYFGPGTRLLVL.

The chain employs TRBV27 and TRBJ1-2; D unclear. The V and J ends lost 2 bases and 2 bases respectively, with 12 bases between them. Germline loops: CDR1 MNHEY, CDR2 SMNVEV (reference sequence). CDR3 length equals 15 residues. CDR3 in amino acids: CASSLMEGPNYGYTF. The CDR3 DNA sequence: TGTGCCAGCAGTTTAATGGAGGGTCCCAACTATGGCTACACCTTC.

This chain uses TRBV3-1 (or the pseudogene TRBV3-2) with TRBJ1-2; possible D gene TRBD1, 5 bases. The CDR3 consists of 13 residues. V lost 0 bases and J lost 8, with 10 bases in between. Germline assignment: CDR1 LGHDT and CDR2 YNNKEL (reference sequence). CDR3 sequence reads: CASSQDRVGGYTF. The CDR3 DNA reads as TGTGCCAGCAGCCAAGACAGGGTCGGAGGCTACACCTTC.

The J gene is TRBJ2-5, the V gene TRBV7-3, with 14 bases lining up with TRBD2. J gave up 5 bases and V 5 bases, and 7 bases lay outside the gene matches. Germline loops: CDR1 SGHTA, CDR2 FQGTGA. The CDR3 totals 16 residues. DNA for the CDR3: TGTGCCAGCAGCCAGACTAGCGGGGGGGCGGCCGAGACCCAGTACTTC. Residues: CASSQTSGGAAETQYF.

This clone was seen a few times. The rearrangement joins TRBV9 to TRBJ2-6; TRBD1 agrees at 9 bases. V lost 3 bases to trimming and J lost 0 bases; unmatched junction nucleotides: 7. Looked up from germline, CDR1 is SGDLS and CDR2 is YYNGEE. The CDR3 loop spans 18 amino acids. In nucleotides, the CDR3 is TGTGCCAGCAGCGACCACAGGGGGCGATTCTCTGGGGCCAACGTCCTGACTTTC. Translation: CASSDHRGRFSGANVLTF.

This rearrangement joins TRBV4-1 to TRBJ1-2; D gene ambiguous. This CDR3 is built from 14 residues. The ends were cut back, 1 base at V and 0 bases at J, with 6 bases in the middle. Germline V gene lookup returns CDR1 MGHRA and CDR2 YSYEKL. CDR3 coding DNA: TGCGCCAGCAGCCAAGCCGTAGCTAACTATGGCTACACCTTC. This encodes CASSQAVANYGYTF.